The sequence of this T cell receptor (beta chain) was determined in a study of CD8 T cells in Susac syndrome. Study results and limitations: The TCR sequencing and HLA analysis in the study involved a relatively small number of individuals, as the study acknowledged.

The germline V gene encodes CDR1 SQVTM and CDR2 ANQGSEA. The CDR3 consists of 14 residues. Trimming pared 1 base from V and 3 bases from J, leaving 13 bases between. CD8+ and CD4+ blood T cells underwent TCR beta sequencing. This clonotype has a handful of counts. Its antigen is unknown. RNA totalling roughly 0.5 to 1 ug underwent reverse transcription with random hexamers. TCRdb recomputed calls from the immunoSEQ multiplex PCR reads with MiXCR, one row per CDR3 protein. The table includes fewer than 200,000 distinct CDR3 sequences, roughly 96% detected once. Source material: CD8+ T cells from PBMCs. The sequence came from a human donor with multiple sclerosis. This chain uses TRBV29-1 with TRBJ2-7; a weak D match, TRBD1 (6 bases). The CDR3 nucleotides are TGCAGCGTTGAAGTTGCAGGGGTGGGCTACGAGCAGTACTTC. It specifies CSVEVAGVGYEQYF.